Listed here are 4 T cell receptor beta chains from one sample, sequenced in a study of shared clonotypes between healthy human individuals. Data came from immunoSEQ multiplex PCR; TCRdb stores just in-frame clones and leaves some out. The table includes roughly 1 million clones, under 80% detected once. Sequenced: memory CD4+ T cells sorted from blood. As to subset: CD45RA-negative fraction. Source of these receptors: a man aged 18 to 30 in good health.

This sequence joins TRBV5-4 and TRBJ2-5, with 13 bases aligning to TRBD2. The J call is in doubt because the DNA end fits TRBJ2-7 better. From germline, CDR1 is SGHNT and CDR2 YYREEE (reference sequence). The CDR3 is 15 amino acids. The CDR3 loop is CASSLGTSGGYEQYF. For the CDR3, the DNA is TGTGCCAGCAGCTTGGGGACTAGCGGGGGCTACGAGCAGTACTTC.

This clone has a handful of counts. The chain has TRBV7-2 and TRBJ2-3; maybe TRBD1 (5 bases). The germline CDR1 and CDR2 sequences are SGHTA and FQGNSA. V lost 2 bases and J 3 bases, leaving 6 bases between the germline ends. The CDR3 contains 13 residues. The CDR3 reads CASSLTGTDTQYF. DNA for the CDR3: TGTGCCAGCAGCTTAACAGGAACAGATACGCAGTATTTT.

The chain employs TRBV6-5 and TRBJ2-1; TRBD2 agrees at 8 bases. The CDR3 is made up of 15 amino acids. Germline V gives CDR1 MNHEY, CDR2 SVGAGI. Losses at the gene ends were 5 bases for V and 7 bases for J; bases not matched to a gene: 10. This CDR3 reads CASSSVGGAKNEQFF. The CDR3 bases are TGTGCCAGCAGTAGCGTCGGGGGGGCCAAGAATGAGCAGTTCTTC.

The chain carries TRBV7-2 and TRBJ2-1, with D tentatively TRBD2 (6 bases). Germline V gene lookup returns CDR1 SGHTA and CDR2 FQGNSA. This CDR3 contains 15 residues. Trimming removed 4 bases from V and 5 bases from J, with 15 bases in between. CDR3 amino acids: CASSSLTRFDNEQFF. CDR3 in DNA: TGTGCCAGCAGCTCCCTGACTAGATTTGACAATGAGCAGTTCTTC. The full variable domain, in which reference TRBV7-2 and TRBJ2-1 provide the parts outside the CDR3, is GAGVSQSPSNKVTEKGKDVELRCDPISGHTALYWYRQSLGQGLEFLIYFQGNSAPDKSGLPSDRFSAERTGGSVSTLTIQRTQQEDSAVYLCASSSLTRFDNEQFFGPGTRLTVL.